This T cell receptor (beta chain) was recovered during a study of vaccination effects on CD4 cells after COVID-19. This clone was picked up one time. Its cognate antigen is unknown. This CDR3 contains 16 residues. The ends were cut back, 5 bases at V and 5 bases at J, with 22 bases in the middle. CDR1 and CDR2 from the germline V gene are SGHDT and YYEEEE. Sequencing used immunoSEQ multiplex PCR; TCRdb keeps in-frame clones, though not all of them. The table has 55,000 to 80,000 clones, approximately 70% seen once. Under the ViraFEST assay, PBMC were stimulated with viral peptide pools so that antigen-specific CD4+ T cells expanded. Sequencing was performed afterwards. An approximately ten-day culture period preceded the isolation of CD4+ T cells. The study found no prior SARS-CoV-2 infection in the vaccine recipients, who tested negative for nucleocapsid antibodies. Each well held 1.5 million to 2 million PBMC cultured with about 10 ug/ml peptides and 10 IU/ml IL-2.

Specimen: CD4+ T cells from PBMCs cultured with HCoV-OC43 spike peptides, collected before COVID-19 vaccination. Subset indicated: HCoV-OC43 spike overlapping peptide pool stimulation. V usage is TRBV5-6 and J usage is TRBJ2-5; D may correspond to TRBD1 or TRBD2 (5 bases each). The origin of this receptor is a human donor who received a COVID-19 vaccine. The CDR3 nucleotides read TGTGCCAGCAGACCAGGACAATACTCGGGATCCGAGACCCAGTACTTC. Its translation: CASRPGQYSGSETQYF.